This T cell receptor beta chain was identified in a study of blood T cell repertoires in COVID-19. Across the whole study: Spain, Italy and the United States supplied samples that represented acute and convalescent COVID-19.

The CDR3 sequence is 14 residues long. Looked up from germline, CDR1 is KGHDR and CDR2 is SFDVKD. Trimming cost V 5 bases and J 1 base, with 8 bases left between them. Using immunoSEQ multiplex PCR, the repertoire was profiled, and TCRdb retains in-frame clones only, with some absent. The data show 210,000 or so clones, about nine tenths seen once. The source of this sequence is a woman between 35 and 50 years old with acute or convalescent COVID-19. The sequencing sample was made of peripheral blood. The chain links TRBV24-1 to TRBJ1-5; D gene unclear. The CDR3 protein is CATSARYSNQPQHF. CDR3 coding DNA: TGTGCCACCAGTGCCAGGTACAGCAATCAGCCCCAGCATTTT.